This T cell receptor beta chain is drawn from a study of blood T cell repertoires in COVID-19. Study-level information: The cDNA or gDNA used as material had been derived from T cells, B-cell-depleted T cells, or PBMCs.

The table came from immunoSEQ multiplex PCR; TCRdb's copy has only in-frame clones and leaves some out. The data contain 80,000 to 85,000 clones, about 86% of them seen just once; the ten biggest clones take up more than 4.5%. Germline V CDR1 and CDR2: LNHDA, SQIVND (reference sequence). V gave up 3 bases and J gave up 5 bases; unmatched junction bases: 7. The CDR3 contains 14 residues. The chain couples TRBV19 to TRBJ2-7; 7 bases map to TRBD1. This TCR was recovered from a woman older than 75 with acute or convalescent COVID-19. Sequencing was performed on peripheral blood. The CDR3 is CASSIMTGSNEQYF. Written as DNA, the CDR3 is TGTGCCAGTAGTATTATGACAGGGTCCAACGAGCAGTACTTC.